The following is a T cell receptor beta chain sequence with its context. Antigen specificity is unknown. This sample's time point: patch test 2, 6 weeks after DPC sensitization. The treatment was: therapeutic diphenylcyclopropenone sensitization with weekly scalp DPC. Germline V gene lookup returns CDR1 PRHDT and CDR2 FYEKMQ (reference sequence). With 0 bases removed from V and 15 bases from J, the gap between germline ends came to 12 bases. This CDR3 has 12 amino acids. This entry comes from a study of human T cells and chemical hapten exposure. Study-wide context: Chiefly female patients presented with alopecia areata, totalis or universalis.

TCRdb passed the RACE reads through MiXCR, listing each CDR3 protein once. Of some 80,000 distinct CDR3 sequences in the sample, around 9.6% were seen once. General study points: With alopecia, donors may have immune responses unlike healthy people's. Once DPC sensitization occurred, TCRs above 1 in 1000 frequency showed no change. Expanded TCRs made up significantly more big CDR3 similarity clusters than controls did.

The TCR originated in a woman aged 25 to 39 with alopecia areata. Some clones in this sample may be carry-over from other donors' samples. The V call is TRBV13, the J call TRBJ2-1; a weak D match, TRBD2 (6 bases). This material consisted of whole blood, taken in connection with sensitization to the hapten diphenylcyclopropenone (DPC). CDR3 nucleotides: TGTGCCAGCAGCTTAGGCGGGACTCCCGTGTTCTTC. This translates into CASSLGGTPVFF.